This TCR beta chain originates from a study of blood T cell repertoires in COVID-19. Study context: The United States, Italy and Spain provided the acute and convalescent COVID-19 samples.

Participants had their cohort set by participant-reported clinical history. Two consecutive negative NP/OP PCR tests, clearance, or resolved symptoms defined Cohort 3 recovery. CDR1 KGHSH and CDR2 LQKENI come from the germline V gene. J was trimmed by 7 bases and V by 6 bases; bases with no gene match: 6. The CDR3 length is 13 residues. Original handling: Amplification of reference gene primers was used by the study to estimate nucleated cell counts. Generated by immunoSEQ multiplex PCR, the TCRdb table keeps only in-frame clones and is missing some. V and J calls and clone size are given by that table; D and trimming were obtained from the DNA. Altogether 200,000 to 300,000 clones are present, around nine tenths being singletons, with the ten largest covering around 2.4%.

The chain couples TRBV18 to TRBJ1-2; TRBD1 matches 9 bases. Sequenced input: PBMCs or T cells enriched from blood (not recorded which). The sequence was obtained from a woman younger than 35 who had recovered from COVID-19. The CDR3 sequence: CASSSQGALGYTF. CDR3 DNA: TGTGCCAGCTCGTCACAGGGGGCGCTTGGCTACACCTTC.